Sequencing of this TCR beta chain was carried out in a study of T cell changes during pregnancy in multiple sclerosis. V lost 1 base to trimming and J lost 4 bases, with 11 bases between them. This CDR3 is built from 14 residues. Germline V gene lookup returns CDR1 KGHSH and CDR2 LQKENI. This table comes from immunoSEQ multiplex PCR, and its TCRdb copy is limited to in-frame clones, with some not included. The sample lists tens of thousands of clones, 90% to 95% occurring once. Sample: peripheral blood, taken in the second trimester of pregnancy. This receptor was identified in a female donor with multiple sclerosis, enrolled in a pregnancy study. V gene TRBV18 combines with J gene TRBJ2-7; D not resolved. The CDR3 reads CASSPLASVYEQYF. The DNA for the CDR3 is TGTGCCAGCTCACCACTCGCCTCGGTGTACGAGCAGTACTTC.